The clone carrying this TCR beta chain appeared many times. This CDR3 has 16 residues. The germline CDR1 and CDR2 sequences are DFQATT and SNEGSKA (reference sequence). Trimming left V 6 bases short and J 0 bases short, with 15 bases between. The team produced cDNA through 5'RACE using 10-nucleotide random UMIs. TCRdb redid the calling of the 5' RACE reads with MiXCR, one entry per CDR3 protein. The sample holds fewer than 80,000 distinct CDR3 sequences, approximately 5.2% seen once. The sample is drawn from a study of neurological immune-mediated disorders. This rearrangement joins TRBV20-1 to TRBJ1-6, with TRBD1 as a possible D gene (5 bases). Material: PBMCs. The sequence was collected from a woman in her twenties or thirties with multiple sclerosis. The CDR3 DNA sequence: TGCAGTGCAAAGGGACCGGGGAGCTCCTATAATTCACCCCTCCACTTT. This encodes CSAKGPGSSYNSPLHF.